This TCR beta chain was observed in a study of identical twins. Overall study findings and caveats: Out-of-frame alpha sequences that twins shared showed excess low generation probability.

This CDR3 region has 16 residues. Trimming removed 4 bases from V and 3 bases from J, with 18 bases in between. CDR1 MGHRA and CDR2 YSYEKL come from the germline V gene. The table lists this clonotype with a few counts. What it binds is not known. Template switching supplied a universal primer site; unique molecular identifiers were carried on the cDNA. TCRdb used MiXCR to reprocess the 5' RACE reads, holding one entry per CDR3 protein. The table shows around 240,000 distinct CDR3 sequences, with roughly 7% occurring only once. These data also formed part of another study, on yellow fever vaccine responses in identical twins. That paper adds: Twins' vaccine T cell response reportedly gave the appearance of partial convergence and partial personalization.

The sequenced material came from memory (CD45RO+) T cells sorted from blood. The origin of this receptor is a woman in her late teens or twenties in good health. The gene calls are TRBV4-1 and TRBJ2-5, with D perhaps matching TRBD1 or TRBD2 (7 bases each). The CDR3 DNA reads TGCGCCAGCAGCCCGCTTGGGAGGGGGCGCGAAGAGACCCAGTACTTC. It codes for CASSPLGRGREETQYF.